This T cell receptor (beta chain) was observed in a study of shared clonotypes between healthy human individuals. From germline, CDR1 is SGHRS and CDR2 YFSETQ. Trimming took off 9 bases at V and 5 bases at J, with 11 bases between the two ends. The CDR3 length is 11 residues. The method was immunoSEQ multiplex PCR; TCRdb's version includes in-frame clones alone and lacks a portion of them. Of some 1.5 million clones in the sample, approximately 97% were seen once. V usage is TRBV5-1 and J usage is TRBJ1-2, with D possibly matching TRBD1 (6 bases). The TCR originated in a man aged 25 to 40 in good health. The sample taken for sequencing was naive CD4+ T cells sorted from blood. The sample's subset: CD45RA+ positively selected. The CDR3 sequence: CANQQGYGYTF. The CDR3 DNA follows: TGCGCCAACCAGCAGGGGTATGGCTACACCTTC.